This T cell receptor (beta chain) appears in the sequencing data of a study of OX40 agonist ivuxolimab in advanced cancers. Background on the study: Patients with hepatocellular carcinoma, melanoma, renal cell or head and neck cancer made up the dose-escalation patients.

The V end lost 6 bases, the J end lost 3 bases, and 12 bases lay between the germline ends. Germline V gives CDR1 MDHEN, CDR2 SYDVKM. The CDR3 totals 13 residues. In regard to this clone: Antigen: not known.

The sampling schedule covered blood at baseline, cycle 4 day 1, and cycle 7 day 1. Study-level results: A proportion of nonresponders additionally exhibited low normalized T-cell clonal expansion.

Profiling relied on immunoSEQ multiplex PCR, and the TCRdb table lists in-frame clones only, not all of them. In the table there are 90,000 to 120,000 clones, approximately 90% of which are singletons. The chain couples TRBV28 to TRBJ2-7; D may be TRBD1 (6 bases). The sample consisted of CD4+ or CD8+ T cells sorted from blood, taken in a trial of the OX40 agonist ivuxolimab. The clonotype was recovered from an adult with an advanced solid tumor such as melanoma, head and neck, liver or kidney cancer. The CDR3 nucleotides read TGTGCCAGCAGGGGGACACCACTCTACGAGCAGTACTTC. This gives the protein CASRGTPLYEQYF.